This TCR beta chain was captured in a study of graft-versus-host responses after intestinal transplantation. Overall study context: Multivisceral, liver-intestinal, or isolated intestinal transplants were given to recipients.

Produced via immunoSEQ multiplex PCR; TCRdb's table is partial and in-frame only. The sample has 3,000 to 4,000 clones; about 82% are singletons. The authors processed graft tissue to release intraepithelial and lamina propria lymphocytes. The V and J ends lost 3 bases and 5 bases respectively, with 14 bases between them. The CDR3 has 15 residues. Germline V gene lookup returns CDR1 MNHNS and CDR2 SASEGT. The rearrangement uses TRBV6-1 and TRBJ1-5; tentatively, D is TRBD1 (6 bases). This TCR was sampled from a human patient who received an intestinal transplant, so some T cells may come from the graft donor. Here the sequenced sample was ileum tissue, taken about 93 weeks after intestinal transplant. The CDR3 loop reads CASSEQLNRDQPQHF. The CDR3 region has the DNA TGTGCCAGCAGTGAGCAACTCAACAGGGATCAGCCCCAGCATTTT.